This TCR beta chain was sequenced in a study of T-cell reconstitution after alpha-beta-depleted transplantation in children. Study observations and caveats: T cells produced anew were the main source of T-cell counts and diversity one year after transplant. It was surviving recipient T cells and thymic progenitors that gave some patients high TCRbeta diversity at day 60. Where alpha-beta T cells came from about two months after transplant was reportedly several hundred expanded graft clones.

Deletions cut 2 bases from V and 0 bases from J, with 11 bases between. The CDR3 consists of 16 residues. In germline, CDR1 is SGHKS, CDR2 YYEKEE (reference sequence). This clonotype occurred many times. Antigen: not known. Unique molecular identifiers were incorporated during preparation of the TCRbeta library. TCRdb reprocessed the PCR reads via MiXCR and lists one record per CDR3 protein. The profile shows approximately 170,000 distinct CDR3 sequences, over 8.5% of them singletons. The clonotype comes from a boy aged 2 to 10 with acute myeloid leukemia, due to receive a stem cell transplant. The chain combines TRBV5-5 with TRBJ1-4; D is unresolved. The sequencing used PBMCs, collected before TCRalphabeta/CD19-depleted stem cell transplant. CDR3 bases: TGTGCCAGCAGCTTTTCTTTATACTCAACTAATGAAAAACTGTTTTTT. Protein product: CASSFSLYSTNEKLFF.